The TCR beta chain under discussion was sequenced for a study of tumor-infiltrating lymphocytes in primary liver carcinoma. The overall study: Ranging in age from 30 to 69 years, the patients were men and women.

Study-wide results and limits: Pairs of tumor regions overlapped more than tumor-adjacent and tumor-blood pairs did. About 7.5-25% of top clones, no more, were shared by all five regions.

Starting material of 450 to 500 ng total RNA yielded TCR beta cDNA via a constant-region primer. Employing slightly modified ARM-PCR, three nested multiplex PCR rounds were run, and these gave rise to the TCR beta libraries. PCR rounds one and two used TRBV1-TRBV30 forward primers with a C-beta reverse primer for around 10 cycles each. One entry per CDR3 protein, called by TCRdb with MiXCR from the multiplex PCR reads. The repertoire holds more than 90,000 distinct CDR3 sequences, with around two thirds as singletons. Starting material for RNA and DNA co-extraction consisted of about 20-33 mg of unsorted bulk tissue. Every tumor sample analyzed contained over 90% viable tumor cells. The CDR3 sequence is 15 residues long. Germline loops: CDR1 LNHDA, CDR2 SQIVND (reference sequence). Turning to this clonotype: Its antigen remains unidentified. One end of the junction does not line up with germline, which may come from a read error.

The TCR comes from a woman aged 60-75 years with primary liver carcinoma and hepatitis B virus infection. The sequencing sample was made of liver tumor tissue from sampling region 2. Subset specified: tumor region T2, inferior pole. This rearrangement joins TRBV19 to TRBJ2-2, with 7 bases that match TRBD1. CDR3 in DNA: TGTCCCAGTAGTACCGGGGACAGAACAAACGGGGAGCTGTTTTTT. This sequence encodes CPSSTGDRTNGELFF.